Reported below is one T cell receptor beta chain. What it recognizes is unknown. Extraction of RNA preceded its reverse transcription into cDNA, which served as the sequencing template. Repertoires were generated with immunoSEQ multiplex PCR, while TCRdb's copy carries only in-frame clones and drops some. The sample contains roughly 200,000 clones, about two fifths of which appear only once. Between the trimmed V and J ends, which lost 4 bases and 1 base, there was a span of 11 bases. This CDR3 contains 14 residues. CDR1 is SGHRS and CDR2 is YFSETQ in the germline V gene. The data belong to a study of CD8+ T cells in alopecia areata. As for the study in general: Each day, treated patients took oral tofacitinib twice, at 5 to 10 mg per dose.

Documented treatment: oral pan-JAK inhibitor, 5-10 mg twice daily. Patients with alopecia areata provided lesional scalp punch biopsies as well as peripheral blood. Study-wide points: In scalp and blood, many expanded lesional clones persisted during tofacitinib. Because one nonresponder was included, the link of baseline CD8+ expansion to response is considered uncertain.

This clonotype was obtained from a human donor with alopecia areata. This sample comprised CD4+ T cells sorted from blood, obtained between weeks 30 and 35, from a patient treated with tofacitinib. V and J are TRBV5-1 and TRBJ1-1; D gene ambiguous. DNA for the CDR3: TGCGCCAGCAGCAGTTACAGAGCGAACACTGAAGCTTTCTTT. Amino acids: CASSSYRANTEAFF.